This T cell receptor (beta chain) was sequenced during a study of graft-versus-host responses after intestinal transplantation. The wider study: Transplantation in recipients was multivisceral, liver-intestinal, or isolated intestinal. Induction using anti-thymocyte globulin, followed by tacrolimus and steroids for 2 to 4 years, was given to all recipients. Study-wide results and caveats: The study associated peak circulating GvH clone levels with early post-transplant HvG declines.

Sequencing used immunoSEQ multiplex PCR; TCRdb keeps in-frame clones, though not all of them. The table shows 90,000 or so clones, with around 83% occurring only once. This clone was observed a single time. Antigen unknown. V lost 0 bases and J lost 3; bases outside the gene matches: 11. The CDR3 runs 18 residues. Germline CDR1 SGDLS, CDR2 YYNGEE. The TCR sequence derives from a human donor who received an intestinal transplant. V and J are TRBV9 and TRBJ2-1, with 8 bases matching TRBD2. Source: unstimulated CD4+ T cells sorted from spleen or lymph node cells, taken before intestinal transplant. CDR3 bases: TGTGCCAGCAGCGTAGGAGCGGGAGAGACGCTTTACTACAATGAGCAGTTCTTC. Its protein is CASSVGAGETLYYNEQFF.